This TCR beta chain was retrieved from a study of beta chain features in type 1 diabetes. CDR1 and CDR2 (germline): SEHNR, FQNEAQ (reference sequence). CDR3 length equals 13 residues. Deletions cut 4 bases from V and 4 bases from J, with 10 bases between. This clone showed up just a few times. cDNA synthesis used the whole RNA isolate, giving expressed TCRB sequences. Assay used: immunoSEQ multiplex PCR; TCRdb lists only in-frame clones, some missing. This sample has 200,000 to 250,000 clones; 11% occur once, and the top ten carry roughly 1.4%. V usage is TRBV7-9 and J usage is TRBJ2-5, with D perhaps TRBD2 (5 bases). The sequencing input was central memory CD4+ T cells from blood. The sequence came from a man in his late teens or twenties in good health. The DNA of the CDR3 is TGTGCCAGCAGCTCGAGGGAAGGAGAGACCCAGTACTTC. It is translated as CASSSREGETQYF.